The TCR beta chain described here comes from a study of CD8+CD57+ T cells in acquired aplastic anemia. Study details: Sorted CD4+ and CD8+ cells gave an average of approximately 3 ug of DNA. Healthy donor CD4+ samples were sequenced to a depth that averaged roughly 10 million reads.

With 6 bases removed from V and 4 bases from J, the gap between germline ends came to 15 bases. Germline V gives CDR1 SEHNR, CDR2 FQNEAQ (reference sequence). The CDR3 length is 14 residues. Study-wide results and limits: Between patients and controls, around 27 CD8+ CDR3 sequences were found in common.

This clonotype occurred once. Its antigen is not known. Profiles of TCR beta VDJ and CDR3 were generated from a genomic DNA template. TCRdb reprocessed the reads via MiXCR and lists one record per CDR3 protein. The sample has around 170,000 distinct CDR3 sequences; 55% to 75% are singletons. The source material was sorted CD4+, CD8+, or CD8+CD57+ T cells (not recorded which) from PBMCs. The source of this sequence is a human donor in good health. The chain employs TRBV7-9 and TRBJ1-2, with a possible D match to TRBD1 (5 bases). CDR3: CASSQDGTSYGYTF. As DNA, the CDR3 is TGTGCCAGCAGTCAAGACGGGACGAGCTATGGCTACACCTTC.